Presented here are 12 T cell receptor beta chains from one specimen sequenced in a study of blood T cell repertoires in COVID-19. Assay used: immunoSEQ multiplex PCR; TCRdb lists only in-frame clones, some missing. The sample carries under 300,000 clones, about 90% recorded once. Input material: peripheral blood. These receptors were collected from a man in his sixties with acute or convalescent COVID-19.

The rearrangement joins TRBV11-2 to TRBJ1-1; 8 bases fit TRBD1. Germline V lookup: CDR1 SGHAT, CDR2 FQNNGV. The CDR3 loop spans 15 amino acids. Trimming took 5 bases from V and 4 from J; bases not matched to a gene: 9. The CDR3 nucleotides read TGTGCCAGCAGCACCGACAGGGGTGGGAGCACTGAAGCTTTCTTT. It is translated as CASSTDRGGSTEAFF.

The chain carries TRBV6-5 and TRBJ1-1, with 7 bases lining up with TRBD1. The CDR3 loop spans 11 amino acids. In germline, CDR1 is MNHEY, CDR2 SVGAGI. The V gene end was trimmed by 9 bases and the J gene end by 11 bases; junction bases not matched to a gene: 9. CDR3 DNA: TGTGCCAGTAAATCAGGGGGTGGGGCTTTCTTT. Its protein product is CASKSGGGAFF.

The chain combines TRBV4-3 with TRBJ1-2, with D possibly being TRBD1 (6 bases). Trimming cost V 5 bases and J 6 bases, with 25 bases left between them. Germline lookup yields CDR1 LGHNA and CDR2 YSLEER. This CDR3 is built from 17 residues. CDR3 residues: CASSSKVGRGGLNGYTF. CDR3 sequence (DNA): TGCGCCAGCAGCTCCAAGGTTGGCCGAGGGGGTTTAAATGGCTACACCTTC.

The DNA for the CDR3 is TGTGCCAGCAGCCCCGCCGGGACTAGCGGGAGCAGGGAAGATACGCAGTATTTT. Protein sequence: CASSPAGTSGSREDTQYF. V is TRBV9 and J is TRBJ2-3; 14 bases match TRBD2. Losses at the gene ends were 4 bases for V and 5 bases for J; bases not matched to a gene: 12. The CDR3 extends over 18 amino acids. From germline, CDR1 is SGDLS and CDR2 YYNGEE. The full variable domain, in which reference TRBV9 and TRBJ2-3 provide the parts outside the CDR3, is DSGVTQTPKHLITATGQRVTLRCSPRSGDLSVYWYQQSLDQGLQFLIQYYNGEERAKGNILERFSAQQFPDLHSELNLSSLELGDSALYFCASSPAGTSGSREDTQYFGPGTRLTVL.

This chain uses TRBV7-8 with TRBJ1-3, with 7 bases fitting TRBD1. This CDR3 is 15 amino acids long. Germline V lookup: CDR1 SGHVS, CDR2 FQNEAQ. Losses at the gene ends were 5 bases for V and 0 bases for J; bases not matched to a gene: 4. DNA of the CDR3: TGTGCCAGCAGCCAGGGGGTCCCCTCTGGAAACACCATATATTTT. Its translation is CASSQGVPSGNTIYF.

The chain employs TRBV30 and TRBJ2-2, with D possibly matching TRBD1 (6 bases). The CDR3 runs to 16 residues. The V end lost 1 base, the J end lost 1 base, and 13 bases lay between the germline ends. Germline V gene lookup returns CDR1 GTSNPN and CDR2 SVGIG (reference sequence). In nucleotides, the CDR3 is TGTGCCTGGAGTGGGGGAACAGGGAAGAACACCGGGGAGCTGTTTTTT. Encoded protein: CAWSGGTGKNTGELFF.

The chain is built from TRBV7-9 and TRBJ2-3, with 10 positions matching TRBD2. The CDR3 consists of 17 residues. The germline V gene has CDR1 SEHNR and CDR2 FQNEAQ (reference sequence). The trim removed 5 bases at V and 4 bases at J, leaving 12 bases unmatched. Here the CDR3 reads CASSPLGLAGEADTQYF. For the CDR3, the DNA is TGTGCCAGCAGCCCGCTCGGGCTAGCGGGAGAGGCAGATACGCAGTATTTT.

This rearrangement joins TRBV7-2 to TRBJ1-2; no clear D gene. CDR1 and CDR2 from the germline V gene are SGHTA and FQGNSA. This CDR3 comprises 13 residues. V lost 7 bases, J lost 4 bases, and 13 bases lay in between. DNA of the CDR3: TGTGCCAGCACCCGGGGAGGAAGCTATGGCTACACCTTC. This sequence encodes CASTRGGSYGYTF.

This clone was recorded only once. The rearrangement links TRBV12-3 or TRBV12-4 to TRBJ2-2; 10 bases map to TRBD2. This CDR3 spans 13 amino acids. Trimming took 11 bases from V and 6 from J; bases not matched to a gene: 6. CDR3 amino acids: CAAAGGPAGELFF. The CDR3 nucleotides read TGTGCCGCAGCGGGAGGGCCGGCCGGGGAGCTGTTTTTT.

V usage is TRBV5-6 and J usage is TRBJ2-7; D might be TRBD2 (6 bases). Per the germline V gene, CDR1 is SGHDT and CDR2 is YYEEEE. This CDR3 has 14 residues. Trimming took 4 bases from V and 4 from J, leaving 15 bases between them. The CDR3 spells CASSRDSRGYEQYF. DNA for the CDR3: TGTGCCAGCAGCCGGGACTCCCGTGGGTACGAGCAGTACTTC.

The J gene is TRBJ2-7, the V gene TRBV27, with a possible D match to TRBD1 (6 bases). CDR1 MNHEY and CDR2 SMNVEV come from the germline V gene (reference sequence). The CDR3 is made up of 16 amino acids. V was trimmed by 2 bases and J by 0 bases, leaving 14 bases between them. The CDR3, as DNA: TGTGCCAGCAGTTTAAGGGGGACGTCGGCCTCCTACGAGCAGTACTTC. Protein sequence: CASSLRGTSASYEQYF.

Comment on this clone: An end of the junction differs from the germline gene, which may be a read error. The sample has other DNA sequences that encode this CDR3 too. V is TRBV11-3 and J is TRBJ2-1; unclear D gene. Germline CDR1 is SGHNT and CDR2 is YENEEA. The CDR3 length is 16 residues. CDR3: CASSLDAWSSYNEQFF. The CDR3 bases are TGTGCCAGCAGCCTAGACGCGTGGAGCTCCTACAATGAGCAGTTCTTC.